The 20 T cell receptor beta chains below all came from one sample that was sequenced in a study of patients and donors after allogeneic stem cell transplantation. TCRdb independently ran MiXCR on the RT-PCR reads; one entry per CDR3 protein. In the table there are 150,000 to 200,000 distinct CDR3 sequences, approximately 41% of which are singletons. The sequencing sample was made of blood, either unsorted or a sorted T cell fraction (not recorded which). The receptors originated from a human donor who was either an allogeneic HSCT recipient or a stem cell or donor lymphocyte infusion donor (not recorded which). It is not recorded whose cells these are; they may come from a transplant donor.

This clonotype was counted a single time. The chain links TRBV4-3 to TRBJ1-2; no reliable D call. Germline V gives CDR1 LGHNA, CDR2 YSLEER. V shed 0 bases and J shed 4 bases, with 12 bases lying between them. There are 15 residues in the CDR3. The CDR3 spells CASSQDGHRPYGYTF. In nucleotides, the CDR3 is TGCGCCAGCAGCCAAGATGGGCACCGGCCCTATGGCTACACCTTC.

The chain is built from TRBV5-1 and TRBJ1-1; D may be TRBD1 (5 bases). Germline CDR1 reads SGHRS; CDR2 reads YFSETQ. CDR3 length: 14 amino acids. V was clipped by 4 bases and J by 6 bases, with 16 bases between them. CDR3 in amino acids: CASSPAPGLAEAFF. The CDR3 nucleotides are TGCGCCAGCAGCCCGGCCCCAGGGTTAGCTGAAGCTTTCTTT.

The J gene is TRBJ2-7, the V gene TRBV5-1; 8 nucleotides align to TRBD1. The CDR3 consists of 15 residues. Germline V gene data show CDR1 as SGHRS and CDR2 as YFSETQ. With V trimmed by 2 bases and J by 2 bases, 6 bases remained unmatched. This CDR3 reads CASSFRSGGPYEQYF. The CDR3 DNA follows: TGCGCCAGCAGCTTCAGGTCAGGGGGCCCCTACGAGCAGTACTTC.

This clonotype was seen only once. The J gene is TRBJ2-3, the V gene TRBV12-3 or TRBV12-4; D is unclear. The CDR3 extends over 14 amino acids. Trimming cost V 2 bases and J 5 bases, with 11 bases left between them. The CDR3 loop is CASSLRQPGDTQYF. The CDR3 DNA follows: TGTGCCAGCAGTTTACGGCAGCCGGGAGATACGCAGTATTTT.

The CDR3 region has the DNA TGTGCCAGCAGTCTCCGGGTGCAGGGGGGCACTGAAGCTTTCTTT. This sequence encodes CASSLRVQGGTEAFF. The rearrangement links TRBV6-6 to TRBJ1-1; 7 bases agree with TRBD1. CDR1 is MNHNY, CDR2 SVGAGI, per germline (reference sequence). This CDR3 spans 15 amino acids. Trimming at V came to 5 bases and at J to 4 bases, leaving 10 bases not matched to a gene.

This chain connects TRBV2 to TRBJ1-2, with D possibly TRBD1 on 5 matching bases. Trimming stripped 7 bases from V and 0 bases from J, with 12 bases between. The CDR3 sequence is 14 residues long. Germline CDR1 and CDR2: SNHLY and FYNNEI. In nucleotides, the CDR3 is TGTGCCAGCAATCCGCGGGGGGCTAACTATGGCTACACCTTC. The encoded protein is CASNPRGANYGYTF.

The chain couples TRBV11-1 to TRBJ2-1, with D possibly being TRBD2 (5 bases). Trimming removed 4 bases from V and 4 bases from J, with 20 bases in between. CDR1 is SGHAT and CDR2 is FQDESV in the germline V gene (reference sequence). CDR3 length: 17 amino acids. The CDR3 loop is CASSYPRRVRLYNEQFF. The DNA of the CDR3 is TGTGCCAGCAGCTACCCCCGGCGGGTCAGGTTATACAATGAGCAGTTCTTC. Variable domain in full (rest from reference TRBV11-1 and TRBJ2-1): EAEVAQSPRYKITEKSQAVAFWCDPISGHATLYWYRQILGQGPELLVQFQDESVVDDSQLPKDRFSAERLKGVDSTLKIQPAELGDSAMYLCASSYPRRVRLYNEQFFGPGTRLTVL.

The rearrangement joins TRBV5-1 to TRBJ1-4; D gene ambiguous. Deletions cut 4 bases from V and 8 bases from J, with 12 bases between. The CDR3 length is 13 residues. Germline CDR1 SGHRS, CDR2 YFSETQ. CDR3 sequence reads: CASSPEGQEKLFF. The CDR3 nucleotides are TGCGCCAGCAGCCCGGAAGGGCAAGAAAAACTGTTTTTT. The whole variable domain, remainder taken from reference TRBV5-1 and TRBJ1-4, is KAGVTQTPRYLIKTRGQQVTLSCSPISGHRSVSWYQQTPGQGLQFLFEYFSETQRNKGNFPGRFSGRQFSNSRSEMNVSTLELGDSALYLCASSPEGQEKLFFGSGTQLSVL.

This clonotype was seen a few times. The chain recombines TRBV21-1 with TRBJ1-5; the D call of TRBD1 is as the table states it, not checked on the DNA. TRBV21-1 is shown as a pseudogene. The CDR3 is 16 residues long. As DNA, the CDR3 is TGTGCCAGCAGCAAAGGAGCGGGACAGGGCGATCAGCCCCAGCATTTT. Protein: CASSKGAGQGDQPQHF.

The chain is built from TRBV4-2 and TRBJ1-2; 11 bases fit TRBD1. This CDR3 region has 15 residues. Germline V lookup: CDR1 LGHNA, CDR2 YNFKEQ. The ends lost 1 base at V and 5 bases at J; junction bases unmatched: 3. The chain's CDR3 is CASSQVGQGEYGYTF. In nucleotides, the CDR3 is TGTGCCAGCAGCCAAGTGGGACAGGGGGAATATGGCTACACCTTC.

A single count supports this clonotype. A junction boundary mismatches the germline segment, possibly from a read error. V is TRBV7-9 and J is TRBJ1-1; D might be TRBD1 (6 bases). CDR1 SEHNR and CDR2 FQNEAQ come from the germline V gene (reference sequence). The length of the CDR3 is 14 residues. The CDR3 loop is CAGSLATQGWVAFF. The CDR3 nucleotides read TGTGCCGGCAGCTTAGCCACACAGGGATGGGTCGCTTTCTTT.

The rearrangement uses TRBV20-1 and TRBJ2-7; possibly TRBD1 for D (6 bases). CDR1 and CDR2 from the germline V gene are DFQATT and SNEGSKA (reference sequence). The CDR3 loop spans 13 amino acids. V was clipped by 1 base and J by 3 bases, with 10 bases between them. In DNA form, the CDR3 reads TGCAGTGCTAGAGCGGGACAAAACTACGAGCAGTACTTC. Translation: CSARAGQNYEQYF.

The sample holds a few counts of this clonotype. This chain connects TRBV5-5 to TRBJ2-7; 10 bases agree with TRBD1. The CDR3 is made up of 15 amino acids. V lost 3 bases and J lost 6; bases outside the gene matches: 9. Germline-derived CDR1 and CDR2 are SGHKS and YYEKEE (reference sequence). DNA for the CDR3: TGTGCCAGCAGCTCGGTAGACAGGGGGCTCTCCGAGCAGTACTTC. This gives the protein CASSSVDRGLSEQYF.

The rearrangement joins TRBV30 to TRBJ2-7, with TRBD2 matching over 12 bases. V shed 3 bases and J 3 bases; nucleotides not matched to a gene: 3. The germline gives CDR1 GTSNPN, CDR2 SVGIG (reference sequence). This CDR3 is 14 amino acids long. This CDR3 is CAWSGLAGSYEQYF. The CDR3 nucleotides read TGTGCCTGGAGCGGACTAGCGGGAAGCTACGAGCAGTACTTC.

This clonotype has only a few counts. V gene TRBV28 combines with J gene TRBJ1-2; weak D call: TRBD1 (5 bases). Germline-derived CDR1 and CDR2 are MDHEN and SYDVKM. The CDR3 is made up of 13 amino acids. V was trimmed by 5 bases and J by 6 bases, leaving 13 bases between them. The DNA of the CDR3 is TGTGCCAGCAGTCCCCGGGAAGGGGATGGCTACACCTTC. Translating it yields CASSPREGDGYTF.

The rearrangement links TRBV4-3 to TRBJ2-7; D remains ambiguous. V was clipped by 0 bases and J by 0 bases, with 12 bases between them. Germline-derived CDR1 and CDR2 are LGHNA and YSLEER. The CDR3 loop spans 16 amino acids. CDR3 sequence (DNA): TGCGCCAGCAGCCAAGACATAAGGACCAACTCCTACGAGCAGTACTTC. Protein: CASSQDIRTNSYEQYF.

The chain couples TRBV9 to TRBJ2-7, with 10 positions matching TRBD2. The CDR3 is 16 amino acids. Per the germline V gene, CDR1 is SGDLS and CDR2 is YYNGEE. Trimming removed 1 base from V and 5 bases from J; junction bases left unmatched: 9. The CDR3 region is CASSVLAGGSSDEQYF. The DNA of the CDR3 is TGTGCCAGCAGCGTATTAGCGGGAGGATCGTCGGACGAGCAGTACTTC.

CDR3 DNA: TGCGCCAGCAGTCGGGCCGTGAACACCGGGGAGCTGTTTTTT. Its protein is CASSRAVNTGELFF. This chain uses TRBV10-1 with TRBJ2-2; D ambiguous. This CDR3 is built from 14 residues. Deletions cut 5 bases from V and 1 base from J, with 8 bases between. The germline gives CDR1 WNHNN, CDR2 SYGVQD (reference sequence).

The rearrangement uses TRBV9 and TRBJ1-2; weak D call: TRBD1 (5 bases). CDR3 length: 15 residues. Between the trimmed V and J ends, which lost 0 bases and 5 bases, there was a span of 14 bases. Looked up from germline, CDR1 is SGDLS and CDR2 is YYNGEE. CDR3 in amino acids: CASSVAPVTEYGYTF. The CDR3 bases are TGTGCCAGCAGCGTAGCGCCGGTGACAGAATATGGCTACACCTTC. The complete variable domain, with remaining parts taken from reference TRBV9 and TRBJ1-2, reads DSGVTQTPKHLITATGQRVTLRCSPRSGDLSVYWYQQSLDQGLQFLIQYYNGEERAKGNILERFSAQQFPDLHSELNLSSLELGDSALYFCASSVAPVTEYGYTFGSGTRLTVV.

The chain uses TRBV7-2 and TRBJ1-5; D unclear. Trimming cost V 0 bases and J 5 bases, with 5 bases left between them. This CDR3 has 13 amino acids. From germline, CDR1 is SGHTA and CDR2 FQGNSA. CDR3 sequence (DNA): TGTGCCAGCAGCTTAGCAGGGTATCAGCCCCAGCATTTT. Translating gives CASSLAGYQPQHF.